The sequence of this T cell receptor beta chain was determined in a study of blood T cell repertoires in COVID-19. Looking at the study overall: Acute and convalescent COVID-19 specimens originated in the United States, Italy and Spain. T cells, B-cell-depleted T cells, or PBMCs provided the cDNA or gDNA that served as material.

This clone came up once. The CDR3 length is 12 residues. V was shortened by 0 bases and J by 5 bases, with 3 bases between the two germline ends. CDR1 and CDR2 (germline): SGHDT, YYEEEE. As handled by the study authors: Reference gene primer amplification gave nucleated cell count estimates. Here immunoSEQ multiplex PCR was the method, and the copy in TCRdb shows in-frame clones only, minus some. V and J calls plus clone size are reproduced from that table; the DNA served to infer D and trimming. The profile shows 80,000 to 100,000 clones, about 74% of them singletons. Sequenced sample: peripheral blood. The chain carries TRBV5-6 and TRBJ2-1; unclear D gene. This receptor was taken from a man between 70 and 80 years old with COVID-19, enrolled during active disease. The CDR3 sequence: CASSLVNNEQFF. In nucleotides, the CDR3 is TGTGCCAGCAGCTTGGTTAACAATGAGCAGTTCTTC.